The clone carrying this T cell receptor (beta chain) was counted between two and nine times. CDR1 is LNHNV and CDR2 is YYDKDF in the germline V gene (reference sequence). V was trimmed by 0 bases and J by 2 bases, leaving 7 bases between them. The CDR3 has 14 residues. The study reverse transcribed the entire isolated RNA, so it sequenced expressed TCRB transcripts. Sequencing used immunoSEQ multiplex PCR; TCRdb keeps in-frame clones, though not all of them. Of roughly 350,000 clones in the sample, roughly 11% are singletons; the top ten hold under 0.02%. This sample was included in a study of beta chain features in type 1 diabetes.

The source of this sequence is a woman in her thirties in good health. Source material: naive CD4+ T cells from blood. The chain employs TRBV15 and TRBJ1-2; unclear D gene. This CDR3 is CATSRDRENYGYTF. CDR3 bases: TGTGCCACCAGCAGAGATCGAGAAAACTATGGCTACACCTTC.